This TCR beta chain is from a study of response to subunit inactivated influenza vaccine. This CDR3 comprises 14 residues. CDR1 and CDR2 from the germline V gene are SEHNR and FQNEAQ (reference sequence). The ends lost 4 bases at V and 5 bases at J; junction bases unmatched: 6. MiXCR, run by TCRdb on the RT-PCR reads, gives a single entry per CDR3 protein. The data show about 480,000 distinct CDR3 sequences, roughly 25% seen once. Details on this clonotype: Antigen unknown.

Findings and caveats of the study: The authors suggested that every seasonal influenza vaccination recruits few new T cells.

The sequences come from CD4+ T cells sorted from PBMCs, collected roughly 5 days after vaccination. This receptor was identified in a man aged 45-65 years who received an inactivated influenza vaccine. The gene calls are TRBV7-9 and TRBJ2-5; 8 nucleotides line up with TRBD1. CDR3 DNA: TGTGCCAGCAGCTCGAATAGACAGGGGGAGACCCAGTACTTC. Protein: CASSSNRQGETQYF. The complete variable domain, with remaining parts taken from reference TRBV7-9 and TRBJ2-5, reads DTGVSQNPRHKITKRGQNVTFRCDPISEHNRLYWYRQTLGQGPEFLTYFQNEAQLEKSRLLSDRFSAERPKGSFSTLEIQRTEQGDSAMYLCASSSNRQGETQYFGPGTRLLVL.